These 22 T cell receptor beta chains were sequenced from one sample in a study of T cell repertoires in cytomegalovirus infection (dated 2019 in TCRdb). The instrument given in TCRdb is Illumina HiSeq 1500. The raw public reads went through TCRdb reprocessing: fastp at Q25, MiXCR clone calling, in-frame beta chains kept. Rows with a matching CDR3 protein are joined into one entry that keeps the most common DNA and genes. For this sample the table gives some 200,000 distinct CDR3 sequences, of which 8.5% to 10% were detected only once. Around 4.4% of the sample rests with the top ten. The sample taken for sequencing was PBMCs. These receptors came from a human donor in good health (CMV status not recorded). Some clones in this sample may be carry-over from other donors' samples.

This chain connects TRBV20-1 to TRBJ1-5, with D maybe TRBD1 (5 bases). The CDR3 is made up of 11 amino acids. The V end lost 6 bases, the J end lost 7 bases, and 10 bases lay between the germline ends. Germline V gene data show CDR1 as DFQATT and CDR2 as SNEGSKA (reference sequence). Here the CDR3 DNA reads TGCAGTGCCGTGGCAGGGCAGCCCCAGCATTTT. This translates into CSAVAGQPQHF.

The rearrangement uses TRBV6-6 and TRBJ2-5; D gene uncertain. CDR1 and CDR2 (germline): MNHNY, SVGAGI (reference sequence). The CDR3 consists of 16 residues. The V end lost 6 bases, the J end lost 2 bases, and 19 bases lay between the germline ends. CDR3 loop: CASSNIAVSKQETQYF. CDR3 coding DNA: TGTGCCAGCAGCAATATTGCCGTATCAAAGCAAGAGACCCAGTACTTC.

The rearrangement links TRBV3-1 to TRBJ1-1; a possible D gene is TRBD1 (6 bases). This CDR3 has 14 residues. V was cut by 1 base and J by 5 bases, with 11 bases left in between. Germline lookup yields CDR1 LGHDT and CDR2 YNNKEL (reference sequence). CDR3 in amino acids: CASSQVTGRTEAFF. The CDR3 coding sequence is TGTGCCAGCAGCCAAGTTACAGGGCGGACTGAAGCTTTCTTT.

In its sample, this clonotype was seen a few times. The chain combines TRBV20-1 with TRBJ2-3; tentatively, D is TRBD2 (7 bases). Germline V gene sequence: CDR1 DFQATT, CDR2 SNEGSKA (reference sequence). Trimming shortened V by 0 bases and J by 6 bases, and 13 bases separated the two germline ends. The CDR3 runs 14 residues. The DNA of the CDR3 is TGCAGTGCTAGAGAGCGGGGGCTCGGGGATACGCAGTATTTT. Amino acids: CSARERGLGDTQYF.

Comment on this clonotype: One end of the junction does not line up with germline, which may come from a read error. The rearrangement uses TRBV4-3 and TRBJ2-1; the D is unclear. Germline V lookup: CDR1 LGHNA, CDR2 YSLEER. This CDR3 has 15 amino acids. The CDR3 spells CTSSQGTGPTNEQFF. CDR3 in DNA: TGCACCAGCAGCCAAGGAACGGGCCCCACGAATGAGCAGTTCTTC.

This clonotype occurred a few times. This sequence joins TRBV30 and TRBJ2-7; possibly TRBD1 or TRBD2 for D (5 bases each). V lost 2 bases, J lost 3 bases, and 8 bases lay in between. The CDR3 contains 12 residues. CDR1 GTSNPN and CDR2 SVGIG come from the germline V gene (reference sequence). The CDR3 sequence is CAWSFGGYEQYF. The CDR3 bases are TGTGCCTGGAGTTTTGGGGGCTACGAGCAGTACTTC. The whole variable domain, filled in from reference TRBV30 and TRBJ2-7, reads SQTIHQWPATLVQPVGSPLSLECTVEGTSNPNLYWYRQAAGRGLQLLFYSVGIGQISSEVPQNLSASRPQDRQFILSSKKLLLSDSGFYLCAWSFGGYEQYFGPGTRLTVT.

This clonotype was picked up a small number of times. The gene calls are TRBV14 and TRBJ2-1; no clear D. The V end was cut by 3 bases, the J end by 6 bases, with 15 bases between. This CDR3 has 15 amino acids. Germline V lookup: CDR1 SGHDN, CDR2 FVKESK. This CDR3 is CASSHTRFRRNEQFF. In DNA form, the CDR3 reads TGTGCCAGCAGCCATACGAGGTTTCGCCGCAATGAGCAGTTCTTC.

The chain employs TRBV20-1 and TRBJ2-1; 9 bases fit TRBD2. Trimming took 6 bases from V and 0 from J; bases not matched to a gene: 12. Looked up from germline, CDR1 is DFQATT and CDR2 is SNEGSKA (reference sequence). The CDR3 consists of 17 residues. CDR3 residues: CSAPAETSGNSYNEQFF. Here the CDR3 DNA reads TGCAGTGCCCCAGCGGAGACTAGCGGCAACTCCTACAATGAGCAGTTCTTC.

This clonotype was detected only a few times. CDR3 region: CASSYSGLSGNTIYF. For the CDR3, the DNA is TGCGCCAGCAGCTATTCGGGCCTCTCTGGAAACACCATATATTTT. The V and J genes are TRBV10-2 and TRBJ1-3; D uncertain. Trimming shortened V by 6 bases and J by 0 bases, and 12 bases separated the two germline ends. Germline V CDR1 and CDR2: WSHSY, SAAADI. The CDR3 sequence is 15 residues long.

This clonotype was detected many times. The genes are TRBV27 and TRBJ2-1; TRBD2 agrees at 10 bases. This CDR3 is 18 amino acids long. The germline V gene encodes CDR1 MNHEY and CDR2 SMNVEV (reference sequence). V gave up 9 bases and J gave up 0 bases; unmatched junction bases: 14. This CDR3 reads CASFKAGGPGSSYNEQFF. As DNA, the CDR3 is TGTGCCAGTTTTAAAGCGGGAGGGCCAGGGAGCTCCTACAATGAGCAGTTCTTC.

This clonotype was counted many times. This rearrangement joins TRBV6-4 to TRBJ2-3; 7 bases line up with TRBD2. CDR1 is MRHNA, CDR2 SNTAGT, per germline. The V gene end was trimmed by 2 bases and the J gene end by 5 bases; junction bases not matched to a gene: 4. This CDR3 comprises 14 residues. CDR3: CASSDGGGGDTQYF. As DNA, the CDR3 is TGTGCCAGCAGTGACGGGGGGGGTGGAGATACGCAGTATTTT.

This clonotype has at least ten counts. This chain uses TRBV20-1 with TRBJ2-5; D is ambiguous. Trimming stripped 0 bases from V and 1 base from J, with 9 bases between. The CDR3 contains 14 residues. Per the germline V gene, CDR1 is DFQATT and CDR2 is SNEGSKA (reference sequence). The DNA of the CDR3 is TGCAGTGCTAGAGATCAAGGAACCCAAGAGACCCAGTACTTC. Residues: CSARDQGTQETQYF.

The chain has TRBV29-1 and TRBJ2-7; 10 nucleotides agree with TRBD1. V lost 6 bases to trimming and J lost 2 bases; unmatched junction nucleotides: 4. Germline assignment: CDR1 SQVTM and CDR2 ANQGSEA. The CDR3 extends over 13 amino acids. The DNA for the CDR3 is TGCAGCGTGACAGGGGGCCCTCCCTACGAGCAGTACTTC. Translated: CSVTGGPPYEQYF.

V gene TRBV9 combines with J gene TRBJ2-7, with a weak D call TRBD1 (6 bases). This CDR3 is built from 14 residues. The V end was cut by 2 bases, the J end by 2 bases, with 11 bases between. Per germline, CDR1 SGDLS and CDR2 YYNGEE. CDR3 sequence (DNA): TGTGCCAGCAGCGTTCCGGACAGAACCTACGAGCAGTACTTC. It codes for CASSVPDRTYEQYF.

This clonotype was observed at least ten times. The J gene is TRBJ2-5, the V gene TRBV20-1; 7 bases map to TRBD2. V dropped 6 bases and J dropped 5; count of bases not matched to a gene: 15. The CDR3 is 15 residues long. Germline lookup yields CDR1 DFQATT and CDR2 SNEGSKA (reference sequence). As DNA, the CDR3 is TGCAGTGCCCAAATCTTGGGAGGGGTTAAGGAGACCCAGTACTTC. Translated: CSAQILGGVKETQYF.

The chain employs TRBV11-3 and TRBJ1-1, with D unresolved. The CDR3 contains 14 residues. V was pared by 3 bases and J by 4 bases, with 12 bases between. The germline V gene encodes CDR1 SGHNT and CDR2 YENEEA. The DNA for the CDR3 is TGTGCCAGCAGCTTGGGTGGGGTTTCCACTGAAGCTTTCTTT. Amino acids: CASSLGGVSTEAFF.

This clonotype was found many times. J is TRBJ2-2 and V is TRBV7-8; TRBD2 matches at 10 bases. CDR3 length: 16 residues. The V segment lost 2 bases and the J segment 4 bases; nucleotides outside the gene matches: 4. Germline CDR1 reads SGHVS; CDR2 reads FQNEAQ. This CDR3 reads CASSLKAGGITGELFF. DNA of the CDR3: TGTGCCAGCAGCTTAAAAGCGGGGGGGATCACCGGGGAGCTGTTTTTT.

A few counts support this clonotype. The chain employs TRBV23-1 and TRBJ2-1; D remains unclear. Being an ORF, TRBV23-1 has a function that is uncertain. V was clipped by 0 bases and J by 0 bases, with 9 bases between them. This CDR3 spans 16 amino acids. The CDR3, as DNA: TGCGCCAGCAGTCAATCGACGGGCTGCTCCTACAATGAGCAGTTCTTC. This translates into CASSQSTGCSYNEQFF.

The CDR3 loop is CASSFLGRSTEAFF. The CDR3 DNA sequence: TGTGCCAGCAGTTTCCTTGGACGCTCCACTGAAGCTTTCTTT. The rearrangement links TRBV12-3 or TRBV12-4 to TRBJ1-1; no clear D gene. This CDR3 has 14 residues. V lost 3 bases to trimming and J lost 4 bases, with 12 bases between them.

This clonotype was seen a handful of times. The chain couples TRBV29-1 to TRBJ1-2; 7 bases map to TRBD1. The J segment lost 2 bases and the V segment lost 4 bases, leaving 4 bases of the junction unmatched. This CDR3 region has 13 residues. Germline-derived CDR1 and CDR2 are SQVTM and ANQGSEA. In DNA, the CDR3 is TGCAGCGTTGGTAGGGGGCCCAACTATGGCTACACCTTC. It specifies CSVGRGPNYGYTF.

The gene calls are TRBV19 and TRBJ1-2, with D uncertain. This CDR3 spans 14 amino acids. Germline V CDR1 and CDR2: LNHDA, SQIVND (reference sequence). The ends were cut back, 7 bases at V and 4 bases at J, with 16 bases in the middle. CDR3 sequence: CASTTEGRSYGYTF. CDR3 coding DNA: TGTGCCAGTACCACGGAGGGAAGGAGCTATGGCTACACCTTC.

The rearrangement joins TRBV24-1 to TRBJ2-5; 10 bases map to TRBD2. Germline CDR1 is KGHDR and CDR2 is SFDVKD. This CDR3 comprises 15 residues. After removal of 5 bases from V and 5 bases from J, the junction contained 7 bases not matched to a gene. In DNA form, the CDR3 reads TGTGCCACCAGTGCTGCTAGCGGGAGTGGGGAGACCCAGTACTTC. Its protein product is CATSAASGSGETQYF.